This T cell receptor beta chain was documented in a study of radiation and T cells in renal cell carcinoma. Study background: Nephrectomy followed 15 Gy stereotactic body radiation by 4 weeks. Overall study results and limits: In blood, top tumor clones expanded by 2 weeks, shrinking by 4. Baseline intratumoral clonotype presence is unknown without pretreatment biopsies.

Remarks on this clone: What it recognizes is unknown.

Regarding time point: blood 2 weeks post-SBRT. Regarding treatment: 15 Gy SBRT to primary tumor, nephrectomy 4 weeks later. Clear cell pathology was present in this patient's renal cell carcinoma. The data were produced by immunoSEQ multiplex PCR, yet TCRdb's version contains in-frame clones alone and is incomplete. The table records about 49,000 clones, roughly 80% of them present only once. This sequence originates from a woman aged 70-85 years with renal cell carcinoma. The specimen comprised blood, sampled from a patient whose treatment included radiotherapy and nephrectomy.

The CDR3 region has the DNA TGTGCCAGCAGCCCCCGTGGGGGGGGGCAGTACGAGCAGTACTTC. Protein sequence: CASSPRGGGQYEQYF. V and J are TRBV5-4 and TRBJ2-7, with D perhaps TRBD2 (7 bases). Germline-derived CDR1 and CDR2 are SGHNT and YYREEE (reference sequence). This CDR3 is built from 15 residues. V lost 4 bases, J lost 4 bases, and 18 bases lay in between.